The 8 T cell receptor beta chains listed next were all sequenced from one sample in a study of cytomegalovirus exposure and HLA in healthy donors. Primers included in the PCR were 60 Vbeta and 13 Jbeta primers. Using immunoSEQ multiplex PCR, the repertoire was profiled, and TCRdb retains in-frame clones only, with some absent. The table has approximately 150,000 clones, about two thirds seen once; the top ten hold more than 9%. The source material was PBMCs. These receptors came from a man in his thirties or forties in good health and CMV-seropositive.

CDR3 sequence (DNA): TGTGCCTGGAGTAGGACAGGAGGGGGCAATCAGCCCCAGCATTTT. It translates to CAWSRTGGGNQPQHF. The V gene is TRBV30, the J gene TRBJ1-5; 7 bases match TRBD1. This CDR3 has 15 residues. With V trimmed by 2 bases and J by 2 bases, 6 bases remained unmatched. The germline V gene has CDR1 GTSNPN and CDR2 SVGIG (reference sequence).

The CDR3 reads CASSPEVTGSNYGYTF. CDR3 bases: TGTGCCAGCAGCCCCGAGGTGACAGGGTCTAACTATGGCTACACCTTC. The gene calls are TRBV7-9 and TRBJ1-2, with 7 bases fitting TRBD1. V gave up 5 bases and J gave up 0 bases; unmatched junction bases: 9. Germline V gives CDR1 SEHNR, CDR2 FQNEAQ (reference sequence). This CDR3 has 16 amino acids.

J is TRBJ2-1 and V is TRBV5-1; D might be TRBD2 (6 bases). The CDR3 is 14 amino acids. V was cut by 5 bases and J by 2 bases, with 11 bases left in between. Germline CDR1 is SGHRS and CDR2 is YFSETQ. The CDR3, as DNA: TGCGCCAGCAGGCCGGGAGACGCCTACAATGAGCAGTTCTTC. Encoded protein: CASRPGDAYNEQFF.

This chain joins TRBV4-1 and TRBJ2-1, with TRBD1 matching over 10 bases. Germline V gene data show CDR1 as MGHRA and CDR2 as YSYEKL. The CDR3 consists of 15 residues. Losses at the gene ends were 4 bases for V and 8 bases for J; bases not matched to a gene: 8. For the CDR3, the DNA is TGCGCCAGCAGCCTTGGGACAGGGGTCGGGTATGAGCAGTTCTTC. Residues: CASSLGTGVGYEQFF.

V gene TRBV6-1 combines with J gene TRBJ2-7; D call uncertain. The ends were cut back, 4 bases at V and 2 bases at J, with 15 bases in the middle. Germline CDR1 reads MNHNS; CDR2 reads SASEGT. The CDR3 is made up of 15 amino acids. CDR3 bases: TGTGCCAGCAGTGGTGGTACCAGTCTGACCTACGAGCAGTACTTC. Its translation is CASSGGTSLTYEQYF.

The rearrangement uses TRBV21-1 and TRBJ1-1. TRBV21-1 corresponds to a pseudogene. The CDR3 spans 14 residues. CDR3 DNA: TGTGCCAGCAGCAAAACCGGGGGAGGGCCTGAAGCTTTCTTT. Its protein product is CASSKTGGGPEAFF.

The chain employs TRBV9 and TRBJ1-5; a weak D match, TRBD1 (6 bases). This CDR3 region has 15 residues. V was clipped by 0 bases and J by 1 base, with 8 bases between them. Germline values: CDR1 SGDLS, CDR2 YYNGEE. The CDR3 bases are TGTGCCAGCAGCGTAGGGGGGACAAGCAATCAGCCCCAGCATTTT. It codes for CASSVGGTSNQPQHF.

The count of this clone is one. Germline and junction disagree at one end, which may indicate a read error. The chain uses TRBV7-9 and TRBJ2-2, with a tentative D call TRBD1 (6 bases). Germline CDR1 is SEHNR and CDR2 is FQNEAQ (reference sequence). CDR3 length: 12 residues. In nucleotides, the CDR3 is TGTTCCAGCAGCCAGGGGCACGGGGAGCTGTTTTTT. Its translation: CSSSQGHGELFF.